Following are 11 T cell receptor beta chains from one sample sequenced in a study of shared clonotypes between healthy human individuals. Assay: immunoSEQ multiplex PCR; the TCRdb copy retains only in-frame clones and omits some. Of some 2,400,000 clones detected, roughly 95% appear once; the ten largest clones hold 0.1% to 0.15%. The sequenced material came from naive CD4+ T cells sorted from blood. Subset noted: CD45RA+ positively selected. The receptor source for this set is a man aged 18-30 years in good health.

CDR3 loop: CASGLVEGAEAFF. The CDR3 DNA is TGTGCTAGTGGTTTGGTAGAGGGAGCGGAAGCTTTCTTT. The rearrangement uses TRBV12-5 and TRBJ1-1; D not certain. This CDR3 spans 13 amino acids. From germline, CDR1 is LGHNT and CDR2 FRNRAP. With 0 bases removed from V and 8 bases from J, the gap between germline ends came to 10 bases.

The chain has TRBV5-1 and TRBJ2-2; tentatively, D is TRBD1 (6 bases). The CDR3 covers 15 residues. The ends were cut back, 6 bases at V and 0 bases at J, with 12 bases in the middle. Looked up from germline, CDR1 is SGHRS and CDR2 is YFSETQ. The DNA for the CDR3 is TGCGCCAGCATTGACAGGCCCACGAACACCGGGGAGCTGTTTTTT. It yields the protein CASIDRPTNTGELFF.

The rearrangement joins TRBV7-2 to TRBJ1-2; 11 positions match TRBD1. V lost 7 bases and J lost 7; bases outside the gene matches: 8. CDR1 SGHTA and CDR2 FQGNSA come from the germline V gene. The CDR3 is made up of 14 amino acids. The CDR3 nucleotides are TGTGCCAGCACCCGGGACAGGGGGGATTCTGGCTACACCTTC. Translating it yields CASTRDRGDSGYTF.

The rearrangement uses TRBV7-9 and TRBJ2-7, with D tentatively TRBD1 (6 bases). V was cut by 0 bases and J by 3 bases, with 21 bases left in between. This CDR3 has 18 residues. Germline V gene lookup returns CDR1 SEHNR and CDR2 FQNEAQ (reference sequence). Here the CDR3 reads CASSLAPLGGRPNYEQYF. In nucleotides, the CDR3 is TGTGCCAGCAGCTTAGCCCCACTTGGGGGCCGGCCTAACTACGAGCAGTACTTC.

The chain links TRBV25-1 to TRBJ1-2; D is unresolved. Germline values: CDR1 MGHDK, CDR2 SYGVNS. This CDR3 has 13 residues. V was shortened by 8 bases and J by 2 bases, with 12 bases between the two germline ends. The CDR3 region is CASQEGANYGYTF. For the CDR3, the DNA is TGTGCCAGCCAGGAGGGCGCCAACTATGGCTACACCTTC.

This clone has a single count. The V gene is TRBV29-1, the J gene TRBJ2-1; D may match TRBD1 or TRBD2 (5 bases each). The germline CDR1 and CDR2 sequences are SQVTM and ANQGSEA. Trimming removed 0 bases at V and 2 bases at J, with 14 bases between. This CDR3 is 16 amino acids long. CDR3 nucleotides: TGCAGCGTTGAAGAACGGAGGACATCCGCCTACAATGAGCAGTTCTTC. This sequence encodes CSVEERRTSAYNEQFF.

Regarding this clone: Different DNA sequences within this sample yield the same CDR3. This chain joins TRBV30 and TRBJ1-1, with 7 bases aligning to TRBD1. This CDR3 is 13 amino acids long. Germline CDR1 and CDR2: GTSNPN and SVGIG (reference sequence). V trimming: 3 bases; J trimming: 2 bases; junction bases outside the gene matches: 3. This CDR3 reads CAWRPGGNTEAFF. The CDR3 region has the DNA TGTGCCTGGAGGCCAGGGGGTAACACTGAAGCTTTCTTT.

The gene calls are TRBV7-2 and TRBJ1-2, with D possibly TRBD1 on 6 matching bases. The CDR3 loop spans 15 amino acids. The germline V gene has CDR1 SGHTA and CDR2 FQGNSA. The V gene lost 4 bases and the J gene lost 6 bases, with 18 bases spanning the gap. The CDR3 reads CASSYLDSRGDGYTF. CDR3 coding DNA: TGTGCCAGCAGCTACCTGGACAGCCGGGGGGATGGCTACACCTTC.

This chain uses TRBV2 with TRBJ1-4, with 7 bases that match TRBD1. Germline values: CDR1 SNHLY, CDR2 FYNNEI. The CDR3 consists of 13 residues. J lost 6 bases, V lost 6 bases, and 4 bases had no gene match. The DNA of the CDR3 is TGTGCCAGCAGGGGACAGTCCTATGAAAAACTGTTTTTT. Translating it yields CASRGQSYEKLFF.

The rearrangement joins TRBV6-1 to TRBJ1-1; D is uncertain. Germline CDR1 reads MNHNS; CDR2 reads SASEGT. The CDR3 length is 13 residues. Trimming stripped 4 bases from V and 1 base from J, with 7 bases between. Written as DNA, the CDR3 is TGTGCCAGCAGTGCACAGAGGAACACTGAAGCTTTCTTT. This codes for CASSAQRNTEAFF.

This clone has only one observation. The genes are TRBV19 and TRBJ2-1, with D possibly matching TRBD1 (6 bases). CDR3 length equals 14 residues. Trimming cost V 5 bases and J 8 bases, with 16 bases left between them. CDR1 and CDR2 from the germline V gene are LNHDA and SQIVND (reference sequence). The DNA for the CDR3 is TGTGCCAGTAGTGTGGGACAAGAGGGGTATGAGCAGTTCTTC. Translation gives CASSVGQEGYEQFF.